A single sample is the source of the 25 T cell receptor beta chains below, sequenced in a study of beta chain features in type 1 diabetes. General observations from the study: When Type 1 diabetes patients were examined, their TCRB CDR3s proved moderately but significantly shorter in all four CD4+ subsets.

The investigators reverse transcribed all of the isolated RNA, so they sequenced expressed TCRB transcripts. Libraries were prepared by immunoSEQ multiplex PCR; TCRdb keeps only in-frame clonotypes and omits some of them. This table has 160,000 or so clones, just over 8% appearing once. Antigen specificity for these receptors is unknown. The material sequenced was central memory CD4+ T cells from blood. The receptors stem from a woman in her late teens or twenties with type 1 diabetes.

CDR3 bases: TGTGCCAGCAGCGCCCTGGGGCTAGCGGGGCAGAATGAGCAGTTCTTC. Protein: CASSALGLAGQNEQFF. The V gene is TRBV9, the J gene TRBJ2-1; 9 bases fit TRBD2. Germline CDR1 and CDR2: SGDLS and YYNGEE. CDR3 length: 16 residues. Trimming removed 3 bases from V and 7 bases from J; junction bases left unmatched: 11. Using reference TRBV9 and TRBJ2-1 for the parts outside the CDR3, the full variable domain is DSGVTQTPKHLITATGQRVTLRCSPRSGDLSVYWYQQSLDQGLQFLIQYYNGEERAKGNILERFSAQQFPDLHSELNLSSLELGDSALYFCASSALGLAGQNEQFFGPGTRLTVL.

The CDR3 here is CASGHGGYTQYF. For the CDR3, the DNA is TGTGCTAGTGGGCACGGGGGATATACGCAGTATTTT. The chain employs TRBV12-5 and TRBJ2-3, with D maybe TRBD2 (6 bases). Germline CDR1 and CDR2: LGHNT and FRNRAP. The germline V and J ends were trimmed by 6 bases and 7 bases, with 11 bases remaining between them. The CDR3 contains 12 residues.

There are many counts of this clone. This chain uses TRBV19 with TRBJ2-2, with TRBD1 matching over 11 bases. Trimming cost V 6 bases and J 6 bases; bases outside gene matches: 6. Per the germline V gene, CDR1 is LNHDA and CDR2 is SQIVND (reference sequence). This CDR3 is 15 amino acids long. The CDR3 sequence is CASRLGQGAAGELFF. The CDR3 DNA is TGTGCCAGTAGACTCGGACAGGGGGCCGCCGGGGAGCTGTTTTTT. The entire variable domain, with the rest obtained from reference TRBV19 and TRBJ2-2, is as follows: DGGITQSPKYLFRKEGQNVTLSCEQNLNHDAMYWYRQDPGQGLRLIYYSQIVNDFQKGDIAEGYSVSREKKESFPLTVTSAQKNPTAFYLCASRLGQGAAGELFFGEGSRLTVL.

The gene calls are TRBV5-4 and TRBJ1-4, with 7 bases that match TRBD1. Germline V gives CDR1 SGHNT, CDR2 YYREEE (reference sequence). CDR3 length: 14 residues. V was pared by 0 bases and J by 7 bases, with 3 bases of the junction left unmatched. The CDR3 nucleotides are TGTGCCAGCAGCTTGGACAGGGGAGGTGAAAAACTGTTTTTT. This codes for CASSLDRGGEKLFF.

The CDR3 DNA sequence: TGCGCCAGCAGCTTGGAGAGCAGCTACACCTTC. Amino acids: CASSLESSYTF. J is TRBJ1-2 and V is TRBV5-1; D is unresolved. Deletions cut 0 bases from V and 9 bases from J, with 6 bases between. From germline, CDR1 is SGHRS and CDR2 YFSETQ. The CDR3 length is 11 residues.

V gene TRBV18 combines with J gene TRBJ1-5; 7 positions agree with TRBD1. There are 14 residues in the CDR3. Germline assignment: CDR1 KGHSH and CDR2 LQKENI. Trimming cost V 3 bases and J 2 bases; bases outside gene matches: 1. The CDR3 coding sequence is TGTGCCAGCTCACCCGACAGGGGCAATCAGCCCCAGCATTTT. Amino acids: CASSPDRGNQPQHF.

This clone was observed many times. V usage is TRBV20-1 and J usage is TRBJ2-5; TRBD2 might be the D (5 bases). Trimming shortened V by 5 bases and J by 9 bases, and 13 bases separated the two germline ends. Germline values: CDR1 DFQATT, CDR2 SNEGSKA (reference sequence). This CDR3 has 11 amino acids. This CDR3 is CSALSPGAQYF. CDR3 DNA: TGCAGTGCTCTATCCCCCGGGGCCCAGTACTTC.

This clone showed up just a few times. The chain employs TRBV29-1 and TRBJ2-6; D remains ambiguous. The CDR3 covers 14 residues. The germline V and J ends were trimmed by 4 bases and 4 bases, with 11 bases remaining between them. Germline loops: CDR1 SQVTM, CDR2 ANQGSEA. The CDR3 sequence is CSVGAFSGANVLTF. In nucleotides, the CDR3 is TGCAGCGTTGGGGCCTTCTCCGGGGCCAACGTCCTGACTTTC.

This sequence joins TRBV11-2 and TRBJ2-1; 7 nucleotides match TRBD1. Germline CDR1 is SGHAT and CDR2 is FQNNGV. J lost 6 bases, V lost 5 bases, and 4 bases had no gene match. This CDR3 is built from 13 residues. The CDR3 here is CASSDDRVNEQFF. CDR3 nucleotide sequence: TGTGCCAGCAGCGACGACAGGGTCAATGAGCAGTTCTTC.

This clone was seen a few times. The chain recombines TRBV15 with TRBJ2-7, with 8 bases that match TRBD1. The V gene's germline CDR1 is LNHNV and CDR2 YYDKDF (reference sequence). Trimming at V came to 1 base and at J to 2 bases, leaving 7 bases not matched to a gene. The CDR3 spans 16 residues. CDR3 region: CATSRGVGTGPYEQYF. The CDR3 DNA is TGTGCCACCAGCAGAGGGGTGGGGACAGGCCCCTACGAGCAGTACTTC.

This clone was seen more than once but under ten times. The CDR3 region has the DNA TGTGCCAGCAGTTCCAACAGGCGATCCTACAATGAGCAGTTCTTC. Encoded protein: CASSSNRRSYNEQFF. The rearrangement links TRBV6-6 to TRBJ2-1, with D possibly TRBD1 on 5 matching bases. Germline loops: CDR1 MNHNY, CDR2 SVGAGI (reference sequence). This CDR3 has 15 residues. V lost 4 bases to trimming and J lost 1 base, with 11 bases between them.

The V call is TRBV10-3, the J call TRBJ1-5; D unclear. The germline V gene has CDR1 ENHRY and CDR2 SYGVKD. This CDR3 has 14 residues. The V gene lost 7 bases and the J gene lost 6 bases, with 16 bases spanning the gap. CDR3 nucleotides: TGTGCCATCAATTTCCAGGCCAGGCGTCAGCCCCAGCATTTT. It is translated as CAINFQARRQPQHF.

This clone showed up many times. The rearrangement joins TRBV28 to TRBJ1-4; tentative D call: TRBD1 (6 bases). V lost 11 bases, J lost 5 bases, and 18 bases lay in between. The CDR3 sequence is 14 residues long. The germline V gene encodes CDR1 MDHEN and CDR2 SYDVKM. CDR3 sequence: CAGQDGGLNEKLFF. As DNA, the CDR3 is TGTGCCGGACAAGATGGGGGCCTAAATGAAAAACTGTTTTTT.

V usage is TRBV20-1 and J usage is TRBJ2-7; a weak D match, TRBD2 (5 bases). The CDR3 has 11 amino acids. CDR1 and CDR2 from the germline V gene are DFQATT and SNEGSKA (reference sequence). Deletions cut 6 bases from V and 4 bases from J, with 10 bases between. CDR3 sequence reads: CSALVAYEQYF. The DNA of the CDR3 is TGCAGTGCGCTAGTAGCGTACGAGCAGTACTTC.

This clone was seen a few times. The rearrangement joins TRBV11-3 to TRBJ2-5, with TRBD1 as a possible D gene (6 bases). The germline V gene has CDR1 SGHNT and CDR2 YENEEA. The CDR3 sequence is 14 residues long. V lost 4 bases and J 5 bases, leaving 14 bases between the germline ends. CDR3 loop: CASSSRGSRETQYF. The DNA of the CDR3 is TGTGCCAGCAGCTCGAGGGGGAGTCGGGAGACCCAGTACTTC. The full variable domain, rest sourced from reference TRBV11-3 and TRBJ2-5, is EAGVVQSPRYKIIEKKQPVAFWCNPISGHNTLYWYLQNLGQGPELLIRYENEEAVDDSQLPKDRFSAERLKGVDSTLKIQPAELGDSAVYLCASSSRGSRETQYFGPGTRLLVL.

This clone was observed a handful of times. The rearrangement uses TRBV5-1 and TRBJ2-2; weak D call: TRBD1 (5 bases). This CDR3 has 16 amino acids. The V end lost 3 bases, the J end lost 0 bases, and 12 bases lay between the germline ends. The germline V gene encodes CDR1 SGHRS and CDR2 YFSETQ. The CDR3 loop reads CASSYQGGSNTGELFF. The CDR3 DNA reads as TGCGCCAGCAGCTACCAGGGCGGATCGAACACCGGGGAGCTGTTTTTT. Using reference TRBV5-1 and TRBJ2-2 for the parts outside the CDR3, the full variable domain is KAGVTQTPRYLIKTRGQQVTLSCSPISGHRSVSWYQQTPGQGLQFLFEYFSETQRNKGNFPGRFSGRQFSNSRSEMNVSTLELGDSALYLCASSYQGGSNTGELFFGEGSRLTVL.

This clone was recorded a few times. This chain connects TRBV28 to TRBJ2-3; tentative D call: TRBD2 (5 bases). V lost 4 bases and J lost 5, with 7 bases in between. Germline assignment: CDR1 MDHEN and CDR2 SYDVKM. The CDR3 loop spans 12 amino acids. This CDR3 reads CASSSGVDTQYF. The DNA for the CDR3 is TGTGCCAGCAGTTCCGGGGTAGATACGCAGTATTTT.

The V gene is TRBV29-1, the J gene TRBJ1-5; TRBD1 might be the D (5 bases). V was cut by 4 bases and J by 6 bases, with 16 bases left in between. Germline V CDR1 and CDR2: SQVTM, ANQGSEA. This CDR3 spans 14 amino acids. The CDR3 is CSVVVGNRGQPQHF. DNA for the CDR3: TGCAGCGTTGTGGTAGGGAATAGGGGTCAGCCCCAGCATTTT.

This clone was detected a few times. The CDR3 DNA is TGCGCCAGCAGCTCGGGAGAAAGGCTAGCCAAAAACATTCAGTACTTC. Translated, it gives CASSSGERLAKNIQYF. The chain uses TRBV5-1 and TRBJ2-4; D is perhaps TRBD2 (6 bases). Per germline, CDR1 SGHRS and CDR2 YFSETQ. This CDR3 comprises 16 residues. V shed 3 bases and J shed 0 bases, with 13 bases lying between them. The full variable domain, its missing parts supplied by reference TRBV5-1 and TRBJ2-4, is KAGVTQTPRYLIKTRGQQVTLSCSPISGHRSVSWYQQTPGQGLQFLFEYFSETQRNKGNFPGRFSGRQFSNSRSEMNVSTLELGDSALYLCASSSGERLAKNIQYFGAGTRLSVL.

This clone has a handful of counts. This chain uses TRBV28 with TRBJ1-2; D is uncertain. The CDR3 spans 14 residues. Germline-derived CDR1 and CDR2 are MDHEN and SYDVKM. Trimming took off 7 bases at V and 4 bases at J, with 16 bases between the two ends. CDR3 bases: TGTGCCAGCACCCTAACGACATCTCGCTATGGCTACACCTTC. This sequence encodes CASTLTTSRYGYTF.

This clone has more than one count but fewer than ten. J is TRBJ1-1 and V is TRBV7-9; 9 bases match TRBD1. Unmatched junction bases numbered 5, after V lost 2 bases and J lost 1 base. CDR1 is SEHNR and CDR2 is FQNEAQ in the germline V gene (reference sequence). The CDR3 contains 16 residues. Written as DNA, the CDR3 is TGTGCCAGCAGCTTAACAGGGGGCCGGGGGAACACTGAAGCTTTCTTT. Protein product: CASSLTGGRGNTEAFF.

V is TRBV5-4 and J is TRBJ1-6, with a possible D match to TRBD1 (5 bases). This CDR3 is built from 13 residues. V was clipped by 4 bases and J by 8 bases, with 10 bases between them. Germline CDR1 is SGHNT and CDR2 is YYREEE (reference sequence). CDR3 in DNA: TGTGCCAGCAGCCCCGTGACAGATTCACCCCTCCACTTT. This sequence encodes CASSPVTDSPLHF.

The rearrangement uses TRBV30 and TRBJ2-3; a possible D gene is TRBD1 (5 bases). The CDR3 consists of 15 residues. V shed 0 bases and J shed 0 bases, with 10 bases lying between them. Per germline, CDR1 GTSNPN and CDR2 SVGIG (reference sequence). CDR3 in amino acids: CAWSVLGASTDTQYF. CDR3 in DNA: TGTGCCTGGAGTGTACTTGGGGCTAGCACAGATACGCAGTATTTT.

This clone was detected ten times or more. The chain combines TRBV7-2 with TRBJ2-4; 13 bases align to TRBD2. With 5 bases clipped from V and 10 bases from J, the junction kept 8 bases outside the gene matches. The CDR3 length is 15 residues. CDR1 SGHTA and CDR2 FQGNSA come from the germline V gene. The CDR3 DNA reads TGTGCCAGCAGCGGAGAGACTAGCGGGGGGCGGATTCAGTACTTC. Translated: CASSGETSGGRIQYF.

The rearrangement uses TRBV7-2 and TRBJ2-7, with 7 bases identical to TRBD2. The CDR3 contains 14 residues. V lost 3 bases to trimming and J lost 4 bases; unmatched junction nucleotides: 6. Per the germline V gene, CDR1 is SGHTA and CDR2 is FQGNSA. The CDR3 DNA reads as TGTGCCAGCAGCTTTCAAGCGGGGCCTTACGAGCAGTACTTC. Amino acids: CASSFQAGPYEQYF.